The 20 T cell receptor beta chains listed next were all sequenced from one sample in a study of CD8 T cells in Susac syndrome. RNA was extracted with the RNeasy kit, and a quantity of roughly 0.5 to 1 ug was reverse transcribed using random hexamers. MiXCR, run by TCRdb on the immunoSEQ multiplex PCR reads, gives a single entry per CDR3 protein. The table shows 65,000 to 85,000 distinct CDR3 sequences, with approximately 93% occurring only once. Sequenced sample: CD8+ T cells from PBMCs. The receptors derive from a human donor with Susac syndrome.

This sequence joins TRBV5-1 and TRBJ2-3; D unclear. V was cut by 4 bases and J by 5 bases, with 14 bases left in between. Germline V gene lookup returns CDR1 SGHRS and CDR2 YFSETQ. The CDR3 consists of 14 residues. The CDR3 sequence: CASSHRDVVDTQYF. The CDR3 region has the DNA TGCGCCAGCAGCCATCGAGACGTAGTAGATACGCAGTATTTT.

The chain carries TRBV30 and TRBJ2-1; 16 bases line up with TRBD2. The CDR3 is 15 residues long. The V gene end was trimmed by 7 bases and the J gene end by 9 bases; junction bases not matched to a gene: 9. The germline gives CDR1 GTSNPN, CDR2 SVGIG (reference sequence). CDR3 region: CAFLPGLAGGGEQFF. The CDR3 bases are TGTGCCTTCCTCCCGGGACTAGCGGGAGGGGGTGAGCAGTTCTTC.

This clonotype was seen once. The genes are TRBV11-2 and TRBJ2-1, with D perhaps matching TRBD1 (6 bases). Trimming stripped 4 bases from V and 16 bases from J, with 14 bases between. The CDR3 length is 11 residues. CDR1 and CDR2 (germline): SGHAT, FQNNGV. CDR3 sequence: CASSSAGAAFF. The CDR3 DNA reads TGTGCCAGCAGCTCCGCAGGGGCCGCTTTCTTC.

This clonotype was detected once. This chain links TRBV30 with TRBJ1-1; 8 nucleotides align to TRBD1. This CDR3 has 16 residues. Germline lookup yields CDR1 GTSNPN and CDR2 SVGIG (reference sequence). J was trimmed by 0 bases and V by 2 bases; bases with no gene match: 8. CDR3: CAWSPQGAAMNTEAFF. In DNA form, the CDR3 reads TGTGCCTGGAGTCCGCAGGGGGCTGCTATGAACACTGAAGCTTTCTTT.

The chain uses TRBV12-3 or TRBV12-4 and TRBJ2-5; 12 bases are a match to TRBD2. CDR3 length: 16 residues. The trim removed 1 base at V and 5 bases at J, leaving 5 bases unmatched. The CDR3: CASSLGDGTSGETQYF. CDR3 sequence (DNA): TGTGCCAGCAGTTTAGGCGACGGGACTAGCGGGGAGACCCAGTACTTC.

This clonotype was picked up one time. The CDR3 protein is CASSDRVNEQFF. The CDR3 DNA sequence: TGTGCCAGCAGCGACCGGGTCAATGAGCAGTTCTTC. The chain couples TRBV9 to TRBJ2-1; D is unclear. Germline CDR1 is SGDLS and CDR2 is YYNGEE. Trimming stripped 3 bases from V and 6 bases from J, with 7 bases between. The CDR3 runs to 12 residues.

The rearrangement links TRBV14 to TRBJ2-5; D could derive from TRBD1 or TRBD2 (5 bases each). CDR3 size: 14 residues. Deletions cut 1 base from V and 5 bases from J, with 11 bases between. Germline CDR1 and CDR2: SGHDN and FVKESK. The CDR3 nucleotides are TGTGCCAGCAGCCAAGGAGGGTACAGGGAGACCCAGTACTTC. Protein sequence: CASSQGGYRETQYF. Supplemented by reference TRBV14 and TRBJ2-5, the full variable domain reads EAGVTQFPSHSVIEKGQTVTLRCDPISGHDNLYWYRRVMGKEIKFLLHFVKESKQDESGMPNNRFLAERTGGTYSTLKVQPAELEDSGVYFCASSQGGYRETQYFGPGTRLLVL.

The V and J genes are TRBV6-5 and TRBJ2-1, with 9 bases identical to TRBD2. The CDR3 length is 17 residues. CDR1 MNHEY and CDR2 SVGAGI come from the germline V gene. After removal of 2 bases from V and 3 bases from J, the junction contained 8 bases not matched to a gene. Here the CDR3 reads CASSYPVTSGYYNEQFF. DNA for the CDR3: TGTGCCAGCAGTTACCCGGTTACTAGCGGGTACTACAATGAGCAGTTCTTC.

The chain links TRBV6-2 or TRBV6-3 to TRBJ1-1; TRBD1 aligns across 8 bases. In germline, CDR1 is MNHEY, CDR2 SVGEGT. CDR3 length: 16 residues. V gave up 2 bases and J gave up 2 bases; unmatched junction bases: 7. CDR3 bases: TGTGCCAGCAGTTACCCGACAGGGGCGCCAAACACTGAAGCTTTCTTT. It translates to CASSYPTGAPNTEAFF.

The rearrangement uses TRBV7-6 and TRBJ2-3; D remains ambiguous. This CDR3 has 14 residues. The germline V gene has CDR1 SGHVS and CDR2 FNYEAQ. The V and J ends lost 5 bases and 5 bases respectively, with 14 bases between them. CDR3 nucleotides: TGTGCCAGCAGCCCTCGGACGGAGAGAGATACGCAGTATTTT. Its translation is CASSPRTERDTQYF.

The chain couples TRBV11-2 to TRBJ2-1, with D possibly matching TRBD2 (6 bases). V dropped 0 bases and J dropped 3 bases, with 9 bases sitting between them. The CDR3 has 15 amino acids. Germline lookup yields CDR1 SGHAT and CDR2 FQNNGV. Written as DNA, the CDR3 is TGTGCCAGCAGCTTAGAGGTGGGGGGCTACAATGAGCAGTTCTTC. Protein sequence: CASSLEVGGYNEQFF.

V is TRBV5-8 and J is TRBJ2-7, with a tentative D call TRBD2 (5 bases). Germline-derived CDR1 and CDR2 are SGHTS and YDEGEE. The CDR3 has 15 amino acids. V was clipped by 0 bases and J by 1 base, with 11 bases between them. The chain's CDR3 is CASSLAGILSYEQYF. CDR3 nucleotides: TGTGCCAGCAGCTTGGCCGGGATTTTGTCCTACGAGCAGTACTTC.

This clonotype has only one observation. The V and J genes are TRBV7-9 and TRBJ1-5, with no clear D. The CDR3 runs to 14 residues. V was clipped by 4 bases and J by 2 bases, with 9 bases between them. The germline V gene encodes CDR1 SEHNR and CDR2 FQNEAQ (reference sequence). Written as DNA, the CDR3 is TGTGCCAGCAGCTCCAGTGGAGGCAATCAGCCCCAGCATTTT. As protein: CASSSSGGNQPQHF. The variable domain in full, with the rest retrieved from reference TRBV7-9 and TRBJ1-5, is DTGVSQNPRHKITKRGQNVTFRCDPISEHNRLYWYRQTLGQGPEFLTYFQNEAQLEKSRLLSDRFSAERPKGSFSTLEIQRTEQGDSAMYLCASSSSGGNQPQHFGDGTRLSIL.

V and J are TRBV7-9 and TRBJ2-7; D is ambiguous. V was shortened by 5 bases and J by 2 bases, with 13 bases between the two germline ends. The germline CDR1 and CDR2 sequences are SEHNR and FQNEAQ (reference sequence). The CDR3 loop spans 14 amino acids. This chain's CDR3 is CASSHRHGAYEQYF. Here the CDR3 DNA reads TGTGCCAGCAGCCACAGACACGGAGCCTACGAGCAGTACTTC.

The CDR3 region is CASSQDSASQETQYF. DNA for the CDR3: TGTGCCAGCAGCCAAGATTCGGCCAGCCAAGAGACCCAGTACTTC. This chain joins TRBV4-2 and TRBJ2-5; no reliable D call. The ends were cut back, 0 bases at V and 1 base at J, with 9 bases in the middle. Germline-derived CDR1 and CDR2 are LGHNA and YNFKEQ. This CDR3 region has 15 residues.

Note on this clonotype: An end of the junction differs from the germline gene, which may be a read error. This chain joins TRBV3-1 and TRBJ1-3; D unresolved. Germline V gene data show CDR1 as LGHDT and CDR2 as YNNKEL (reference sequence). The CDR3 consists of 12 residues. The CDR3 DNA is TGTGCCAGCAGCCAAGAGGGCCGGGCTTGGGATTTT. Translation gives CASSQEGRAWDF.

The rearrangement uses TRBV7-9 and TRBJ2-1; D ambiguous. This CDR3 has 12 amino acids. Trimming took off 1 base at V and 7 bases at J, with 5 bases between the two ends. Germline V gives CDR1 SEHNR, CDR2 FQNEAQ (reference sequence). The CDR3 DNA reads as TGTGCCAGCAGCTTAGTCCGAAATGAGCAGTTCTTC. Translated, it gives CASSLVRNEQFF.

The chain has TRBV7-6 and TRBJ2-1; 12 bases match TRBD2. In germline, CDR1 is SGHVS, CDR2 FNYEAQ. The CDR3 totals 16 residues. J gave up 5 bases and V 5 bases, and 7 bases lay outside the gene matches. The CDR3 DNA sequence: TGTGCCAGCAGCGCGCCGGGACTAGCGGGCAACAATGAGCAGTTCTTC. Translating gives CASSAPGLAGNNEQFF.

CDR3 protein: CASSPSGQGAGEQYF. The CDR3 nucleotides read TGTGCCAGCAGCCCCTCGGGACAGGGGGCCGGCGAGCAGTACTTC. The chain combines TRBV13 with TRBJ2-7; TRBD1 aligns across 12 bases. The V gene end was trimmed by 5 bases and the J gene end by 6 bases; junction bases not matched to a gene: 8. This CDR3 region has 15 residues. Germline V lookup: CDR1 PRHDT, CDR2 FYEKMQ (reference sequence).

This chain joins TRBV4-3 and TRBJ2-1, with no clear D. The CDR3 length is 19 residues. Germline CDR1 is LGHNA and CDR2 is YSLEER. V lost 1 base to trimming and J lost 6 bases, with 25 bases between them. CDR3 amino acids: CASSQAHPWNRRGGNEQFF. DNA of the CDR3: TGCGCCAGCAGCCAAGCCCACCCGTGGAACCGAAGAGGCGGCAATGAGCAGTTCTTC.